This TCR beta chain was sequenced for a study of shared clonotypes between healthy human individuals. Libraries were prepared by immunoSEQ multiplex PCR; TCRdb keeps only in-frame clonotypes and omits some of them. The table records about 990,000 clones, 78% of them present only once. This sequence originates from a man aged 18 to 29 in good health. Some clones in this sample may be carry-over from other donors' samples. Sample: memory CD4+ T cells from PBMCs. Sample subset: CD45RA-negative fraction.

CDR3 in DNA: TGTGCCAGCAGCCTCCTACTAGCGGGCACCTACGAGCAGTACTTC. Protein product: CASSLLLAGTYEQYF. This chain joins TRBV11-2 and TRBJ2-7; TRBD2 aligns across 9 bases. Germline values: CDR1 SGHAT, CDR2 FQNNGV. There are 15 residues in the CDR3. J was trimmed by 2 bases and V by 5 bases; bases with no gene match: 7.